This record concerns one TCR beta chain sequence. This entry comes from a study of blood T cell repertoires in COVID-19. Study-level information: Samples came from the United States, Italy and Spain, spanning acute and convalescent COVID-19. PBMCs, B-cell-depleted T cells, or T cells were the source of the cDNA or gDNA that made up the material.

Germline CDR1 and CDR2: LNHDA and SQIVND (reference sequence). With 7 bases removed from V and 1 base from J, the gap between germline ends came to 2 bases. This CDR3 spans 11 amino acids. In the study's own analysis: Amplification from reference gene primers served as the basis for estimated nucleated cell counts. Profiling relied on immunoSEQ multiplex PCR, and the TCRdb table lists in-frame clones only, not all of them. D and trimming come from the DNA, and the V and J calls and clone size come from that table. The sample lists under 300,000 clones, roughly 86% occurring once. Source material: peripheral blood. The rearrangement joins TRBV19 to TRBJ2-1; unclear D gene. This clonotype originated in a man aged 18 to 35 with active or convalescent COVID-19. CDR3 nucleotide sequence: TGTGCCAGTACGTCCTACAATGAGCAGTTCTTC. Encoded protein: CASTSYNEQFF.